This T cell receptor (beta chain) was profiled in a study of shared clonotypes between healthy human individuals. About the research overall: Ranging from 18 to 49 in age, donors were a couple of women and a few men.

Germline V gene sequence: CDR1 MDHEN, CDR2 SYDVKM. Trimming removed 3 bases at V and 0 bases at J, with 11 bases between. CDR3 length: 15 amino acids. Libraries were prepared by immunoSEQ multiplex PCR; TCRdb keeps only in-frame clonotypes and omits some of them. The data contain some 1 million clones, 60% to 80% of them seen just once; the ten biggest clones take up over 1.3%. The source material was memory CD4+ T cells sorted from blood. Subset noted: CD45RA-negative fraction. V usage is TRBV28 and J usage is TRBJ1-1; D gene ambiguous. The source is a man aged 18 to 29 in good health. The CDR3 here is CASSLLARMNTEAFF. The CDR3 DNA is TGTGCCAGCAGTTTGCTCGCCAGAATGAACACTGAAGCTTTCTTT.